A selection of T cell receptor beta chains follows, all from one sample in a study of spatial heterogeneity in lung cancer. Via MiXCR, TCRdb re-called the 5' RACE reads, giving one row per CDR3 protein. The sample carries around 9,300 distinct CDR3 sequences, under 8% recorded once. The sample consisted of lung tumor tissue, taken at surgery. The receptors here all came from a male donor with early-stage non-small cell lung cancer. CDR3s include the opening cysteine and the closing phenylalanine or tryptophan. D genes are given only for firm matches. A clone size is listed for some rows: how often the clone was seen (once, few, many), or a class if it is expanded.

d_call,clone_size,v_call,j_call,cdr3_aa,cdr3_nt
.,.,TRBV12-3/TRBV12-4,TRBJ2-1,CASSLRGVNEQFF,TGTGCCAGCAGTTTACGGGGAGTCAATGAGCAGTTCTTC
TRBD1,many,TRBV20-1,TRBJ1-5,CSARGEIIRTGGNQPQHF,TGCAGTGCTAGAGGAGAAATTATACGGACAGGGGGCAATCAGCCCCAGCATTTT
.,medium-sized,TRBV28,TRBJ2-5,CASRSPGQQETQYF,TGTGCCAGCCGCTCTCCGGGACAACAAGAGACCCAGTACTTC
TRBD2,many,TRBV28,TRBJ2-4,CASSPPWRLAGGLAKNIQYF,TGTGCCAGCAGTCCTCCCTGGCGGCTAGCGGGGGGGCTGGCCAAAAACATTCAGTACTTC
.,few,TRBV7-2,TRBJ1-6,CASSSWTGSGSPLHF,TGTGCCAGCAGCTCGTGGACTGGAAGCGGTTCACCCCTCCACTTT
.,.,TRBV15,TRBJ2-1,CATSSISRGSYNEQFF,TGTGCCACCAGCAGTATATCTAGGGGCTCCTACAATGAGCAGTTCTTC
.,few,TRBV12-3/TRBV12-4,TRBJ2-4,CASSLGANQYF,TGTGCCAGCAGTTTAGGGGCGAATCAGTACTTC
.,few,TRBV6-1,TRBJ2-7,CASSTWGISYEQYF,TGTGCCAGCAGTACCTGGGGAATCTCCTACGAGCAGTACTTC
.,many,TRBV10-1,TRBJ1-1,CASSESSGRRNTEAFF,TGCGCCAGCAGTGAGTCTTCGGGTCGAAGAAACACTGAAGCTTTCTTT
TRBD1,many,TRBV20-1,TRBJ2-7,CSAEGQDSYEQYF,TGCAGTGCCGAGGGACAGGACTCCTACGAGCAGTACTTC
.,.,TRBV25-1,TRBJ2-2,CASSNTGGGTGELFF,TGTGCCAGCAGTAACACAGGAGGCGGCACCGGGGAGCTGTTTTTT
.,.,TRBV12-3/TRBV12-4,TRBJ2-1,CASSPGLGSYNEQFF,TGTGCCAGCAGTCCGGGCCTAGGTTCCTACAATGAGCAGTTCTTC